This passage covers 7 T cell receptor beta chains from one sample sequenced in a study of blood T cell repertoires in COVID-19. The method was immunoSEQ multiplex PCR; TCRdb's version includes in-frame clones alone and lacks a portion of them. The table includes roughly 120,000 clones, approximately 87% detected once. What was sequenced was peripheral blood. These receptor sequences come from a man aged 30 to 45 with acute or convalescent COVID-19.

The CDR3 nucleotides read TGTGCCAGCAGTTCGGGACTCTACAATGAGCAGTTCTTC. It encodes CASSSGLYNEQFF. The J gene is TRBJ2-1, the V gene TRBV4-2; possible D gene TRBD2, 6 bases. Trimming took 6 bases from V and 3 from J, leaving 9 bases between them. This CDR3 has 13 amino acids. Germline V lookup: CDR1 LGHNA, CDR2 YNFKEQ.

In its sample, this clone was seen once. The chain carries TRBV15 and TRBJ2-4, with a tentative D call TRBD1 (5 bases). There are 16 residues in the CDR3. With 0 bases removed from V and 0 bases from J, the gap between germline ends came to 9 bases. The germline CDR1 and CDR2 sequences are LNHNV and YYDKDF (reference sequence). The CDR3 DNA follows: TGTGCCACCAGCAGAGAACAGGCGCTAGCCAAAAACATTCAGTACTTC. Protein sequence: CATSREQALAKNIQYF.

The J gene is TRBJ1-1, the V gene TRBV19; D uncertain. Germline CDR1 is LNHDA and CDR2 is SQIVND (reference sequence). V lost 5 bases to trimming and J lost 5 bases, with 15 bases between them. The length of the CDR3 is 14 residues. CDR3 sequence: CASSFGRSGTEAFF. As DNA, the CDR3 is TGTGCCAGTAGTTTTGGCAGGTCAGGAACTGAAGCTTTCTTT. The variable domain in full, completed from reference TRBV19 and TRBJ1-1, reads DGGITQSPKYLFRKEGQNVTLSCEQNLNHDAMYWYRQDPGQGLRLIYYSQIVNDFQKGDIAEGYSVSREKKESFPLTVTSAQKNPTAFYLCASSFGRSGTEAFFGQGTRLTVV.

The chain uses TRBV4-1 and TRBJ2-1; 7 positions match TRBD1. V was pared by 2 bases and J by 4 bases, with 8 bases of the junction left unmatched. CDR1 is MGHRA and CDR2 is YSYEKL in the germline V gene. The CDR3 consists of 16 residues. The DNA of the CDR3 is TGCGCCAGCAGCCAACAAAGAGGGGGCCCTTACAATGAGCAGTTCTTC. Its protein product is CASSQQRGGPYNEQFF.

The chain recombines TRBV4-2 with TRBJ1-1, with 9 bases matching TRBD1. Trimming at V came to 4 bases and at J to 3 bases, leaving 6 bases not matched to a gene. CDR3 size: 15 residues. Looked up from germline, CDR1 is LGHNA and CDR2 is YNFKEQ. As DNA, the CDR3 is TGTGCCAGCAGCCCCGGGACAGGGAAGGACACTGAAGCTTTCTTT. Its protein product is CASSPGTGKDTEAFF.

The CDR3 sequence is CASGGRSTDTQYF. The DNA of the CDR3 is TGCGCCAGCGGCGGGCGGAGCACAGATACGCAGTATTTT. The chain combines TRBV5-1 with TRBJ2-3; a weak D match, TRBD2 (5 bases). Trimming removed 7 bases from V and 0 bases from J, with 9 bases in between. The length of the CDR3 is 13 residues. Germline V gives CDR1 SGHRS, CDR2 YFSETQ.

The J gene is TRBJ1-6, the V gene TRBV6-6; D is undetermined. Looked up from germline, CDR1 is MNHNY and CDR2 is SVGAGI (reference sequence). This CDR3 comprises 15 residues. V shed 2 bases and J shed 9 bases, with 14 bases lying between them. The CDR3 loop reads CASSYESRGGSPLHF. CDR3 in DNA: TGTGCCAGCAGTTACGAGTCGCGGGGAGGTTCACCCCTCCACTTT.